Listed below are T cell receptor beta chains from one sample, sequenced in a study of T-cell memory formation after mild COVID-19. Each CDR3 protein gets one entry after TCRdb re-called the 5' RACE reads with MiXCR. Among around 250,000 distinct CDR3 sequences listed, roughly 15% were seen once. Sequencing was performed on PBMCs or a T cell subset sorted from them (not recorded which). These receptors were obtained from a man between 18 and 35 years old who had mild COVID-19 (a few samples of this study predate the infection). Cell type and time point are not known. CDR3s include the opening cysteine and the closing phenylalanine or tryptophan. The D gene is left open where the match is weak. For some rows the clone size is stated as once, few or many, or as a class when expanded; others skip it.

NA,TRBJ2-7,few,TRBV6-5,CASRGISYEQYF,TGTGCCAGCCGGGGGATCTCCTACGAGCAGTACTTC
NA,TRBJ2-1,NA,TRBV30,CACSYYNEQFF,TGTGCCTGCTCCTATTACAATGAGCAGTTCTTC
NA,TRBJ2-3,few,TRBV6-5,CATRQSGADTQYF,TGTGCCACCAGGCAATCAGGGGCAGATACGCAGTATTTT
NA,TRBJ2-5,few,TRBV7-9,CASSGGRRGEETQYF,TGTGCCAGCAGCGGGGGGCGTAGGGGCGAAGAGACCCAGTACTTC
NA,TRBJ1-6,NA,TRBV6-5,CASTPGGQESPLHF,TGTGCCAGCACCCCGGGCGGTCAAGAGTCACCCCTCCACTTT
TRBD1,TRBJ2-2,many,TRBV3-1,CASSPRGPGTGELFF,TGTGCCAGCAGCCCCAGGGGGCCAGGGACCGGGGAGCTGTTTTTT
NA,TRBJ2-2,NA,TRBV4-1,CASSQDWGRSTGELFF,TGCGCCAGCAGCCAAGATTGGGGGCGCAGTACCGGGGAGCTGTTTTTT
NA,TRBJ2-3,NA,TRBV7-9,CASSPQGGADTQYF,TGTGCCAGCAGCCCCCAGGGTGGCGCAGATACGCAGTATTTT
NA,TRBJ1-5,few,TRBV7-9,CASSLEVDEPQHF,TGTGCCAGCAGCTTAGAGGTAGATGAGCCCCAGCATTTT
NA,TRBJ2-1,NA,TRBV6-6,CASSYTGNNEQFF,TGTGCCAGCAGTTACACAGGGAACAATGAGCAGTTCTTC
TRBD2,TRBJ2-2,many,TRBV24-1,CATAPYGGITGELFF,TGTGCCACCGCGCCCTACGGGGGGATCACCGGGGAGCTGTTTTTT
NA,TRBJ2-4,few,TRBV9,CASSVEPGRRENIQYF,TGTGCCAGCAGCGTAGAACCGGGACGGAGGGAAAACATTCAGTACTTC
NA,TRBJ2-1,many,TRBV5-1,CASSPAGGFNNEQFF,TGCGCCAGCAGTCCCGCCGGTGGCTTTAACAATGAGCAGTTCTTC
NA,TRBJ1-1,NA,TRBV6-5,CASSRLPWGTEAFF,TGTGCCAGCAGTCGACTGCCGTGGGGGACTGAAGCTTTCTTT